A selection of T cell receptor beta chains follows, all from one sample in a study of early T cells in non-severe SARS-CoV-2 infection. In TCRdb, the 5' RACE reads were re-called with MiXCR into one record per CDR3 protein. There are about 50,000 distinct CDR3 sequences in the sample; more than 10% occur only once, and about 2.4% lies in the top ten. Sequences were derived from whole blood, sampled at baseline. Receptors originate from an adult who was a healthcare worker with PCR-confirmed SARS-CoV-2 infection or an uninfected control (not recorded which). CDR3s include the opening cysteine and the closing phenylalanine or tryptophan. Each record gives: clone size, J gene, V gene, CDR3 protein. Only some rows state a clone size, as once, few, many or a class for expanded clones.

clone_size: many
j_call: TRBJ1-3
v_call: TRBV12-3/TRBV12-4
cdr3_aa: CASSFSGADGNTIYF

clone_size: many
j_call: TRBJ2-5
v_call: TRBV5-1
cdr3_aa: CASSLPTGNQETQYF

clone_size: few
j_call: TRBJ2-3
v_call: TRBV12-3/TRBV12-4
cdr3_aa: CASSPEPPGMDTQYF

clone_size: few
j_call: TRBJ1-1
v_call: TRBV6-1
cdr3_aa: CASKFPGRNEAFF

clone_size: many
j_call: TRBJ2-6
v_call: TRBV11-2
cdr3_aa: CASSLEGAAAGANVLTF

clone_size: few
j_call: TRBJ1-4
v_call: TRBV6-5
cdr3_aa: CASTSPGFQKLFF

clone_size: NA
j_call: TRBJ1-1
v_call: TRBV12-3/TRBV12-4
cdr3_aa: CASSQLGVAEAFF

clone_size: many
j_call: TRBJ2-7
v_call: TRBV6-1
cdr3_aa: CASSESGNHYEQYF

clone_size: NA
j_call: TRBJ1-1
v_call: TRBV4-3
cdr3_aa: CASSFLGQGTEAFF

clone_size: many
j_call: TRBJ2-7
v_call: TRBV4-3
cdr3_aa: CASSQAVYGTGVYEQYF

clone_size: many
j_call: TRBJ2-7
v_call: TRBV19
cdr3_aa: CASSPGTYEQYF

clone_size: NA
j_call: TRBJ2-2
v_call: TRBV7-3
cdr3_aa: CASSTQGGLGTGELFF

clone_size: many
j_call: TRBJ2-1
v_call: TRBV28
cdr3_aa: CASSFRQGGLGNEQFF

clone_size: NA
j_call: TRBJ2-7
v_call: TRBV7-9
cdr3_aa: CATRTSGTFEQYF

clone_size: few
j_call: TRBJ2-7
v_call: TRBV29-1
cdr3_aa: CSVVVSSYEQYF

clone_size: NA
j_call: TRBJ2-7
v_call: TRBV3-1
cdr3_aa: CASSQALRREQYF

clone_size: few
j_call: TRBJ2-7
v_call: TRBV27
cdr3_aa: CASGLGSIHEQYF

clone_size: NA
j_call: TRBJ2-1
v_call: TRBV6-2/TRBV6-3
cdr3_aa: CASSYSRTEQFF

clone_size: NA
j_call: TRBJ1-1
v_call: TRBV29-1
cdr3_aa: CSVVGGEAFF

clone_size: NA
j_call: TRBJ2-7
v_call: TRBV11-2
cdr3_aa: CASSYPDRGIYEQYF

clone_size: many
j_call: TRBJ2-3
v_call: TRBV7-2
cdr3_aa: CASSFPTSTDTQYF

clone_size: NA
j_call: TRBJ1-2
v_call: TRBV11-2
cdr3_aa: CASSYAANYGYTF

clone_size: many
j_call: TRBJ1-4
v_call: TRBV7-2
cdr3_aa: CASRNRGQGEKLFF

clone_size: few
j_call: TRBJ1-4
v_call: TRBV28
cdr3_aa: CASSSGQHNEKLFF

clone_size: many
j_call: TRBJ1-1
v_call: TRBV4-3
cdr3_aa: CASSLNTGGTEAFF